This T cell receptor beta chain came from a study of blood T cell dynamics during melanoma immunotherapy. Looking at the study overall: First-line therapy was either pembrolizumab or nivolumab with ipilimumab for metastatic melanoma.

Time point of the sample: pre-treatment baseline. Germline lookup yields CDR1 ENHRY and CDR2 SYGVKD. Trimming left V 4 bases short and J 5 bases short, with 20 bases between. This CDR3 is built from 16 residues. As regards this clone: Its antigen is as yet unknown.

Study-level results: Whether repertoire-driving clones were melanoma-specific could not be determined.

Each cfDNA sample had a fixed 40 ng loaded. Some clones are missing from TCRdb's copy, which holds only in-frame ones; the method was immunoSEQ multiplex PCR. The table records roughly 6,100 clones, 85% to 95% of them present only once. Here the sequenced sample was cell-free DNA from blood, taken from a patient treated with checkpoint blockade. This clonotype was obtained from a human donor with melanoma. The chain has TRBV10-3 and TRBJ1-1; weak D call: TRBD1 (5 bases). The CDR3 DNA sequence: TGTGCCATCAGTGTCGGCCGGCAGGGAGTTAGGACTGAAGCTTTCTTT. As protein: CAISVGRQGVRTEAFF.